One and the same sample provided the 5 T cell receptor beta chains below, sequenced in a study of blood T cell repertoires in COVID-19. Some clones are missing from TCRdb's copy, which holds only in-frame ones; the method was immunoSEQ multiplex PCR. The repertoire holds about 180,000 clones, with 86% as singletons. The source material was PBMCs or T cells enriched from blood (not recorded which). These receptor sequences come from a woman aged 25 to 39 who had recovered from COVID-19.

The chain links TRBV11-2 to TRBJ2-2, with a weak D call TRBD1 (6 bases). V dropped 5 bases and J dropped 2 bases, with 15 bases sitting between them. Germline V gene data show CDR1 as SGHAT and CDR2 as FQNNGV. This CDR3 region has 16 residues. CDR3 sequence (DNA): TGTGCCAGCAGCAAAAACGTACAGGGTAACACCGGGGAGCTGTTTTTT. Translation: CASSKNVQGNTGELFF.

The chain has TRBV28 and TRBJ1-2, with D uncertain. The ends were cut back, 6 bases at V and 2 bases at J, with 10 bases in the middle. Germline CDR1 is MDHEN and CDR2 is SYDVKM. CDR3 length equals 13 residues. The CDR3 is CASRQSDNYGYTF. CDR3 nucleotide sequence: TGTGCCAGCAGACAGTCCGACAACTATGGCTACACCTTC.

The CDR3 spells CASSDSGTGGIYNEKLFF. The DNA of the CDR3 is TGTGCCAGCAGTGACTCCGGGACAGGGGGCATTTATAATGAAAAACTGTTTTTT. The chain carries TRBV25-1 and TRBJ1-4, with 12 bases fitting TRBD1. Germline V gene lookup returns CDR1 MGHDK and CDR2 SYGVNS. V dropped 3 bases and J dropped 4; count of bases not matched to a gene: 9. This CDR3 spans 18 amino acids. The whole variable domain, remainder taken from reference TRBV25-1 and TRBJ1-4, is EADIYQTPRYLVIGTGKKITLECSQTMGHDKMYWYQQDPGMELHLIHYSYGVNSTEKGDLSSESTVSRIRTEHFPLTLESARPSHTSQYLCASSDSGTGGIYNEKLFFGSGTQLSVL.

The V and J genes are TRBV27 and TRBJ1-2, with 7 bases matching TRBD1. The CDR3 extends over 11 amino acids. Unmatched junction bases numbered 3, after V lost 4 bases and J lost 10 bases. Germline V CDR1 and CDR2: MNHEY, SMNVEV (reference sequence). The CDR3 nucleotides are TGTGCCAGCAGTTCAGGGGGTGCCTACACCTTC. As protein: CASSSGGAYTF.

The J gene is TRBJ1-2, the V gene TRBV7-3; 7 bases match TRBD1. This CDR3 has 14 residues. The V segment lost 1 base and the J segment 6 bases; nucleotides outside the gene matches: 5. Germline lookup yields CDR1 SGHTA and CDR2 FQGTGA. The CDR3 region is CASSLMEGADGYTF. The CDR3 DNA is TGTGCCAGCAGCTTAATGGAGGGGGCGGATGGCTACACCTTC. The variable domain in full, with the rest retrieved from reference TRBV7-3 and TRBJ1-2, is GAGVSQTPSNKVTEKGKYVELRCDPISGHTALYWYRQSLGQGPEFLIYFQGTGAADDSGLPNDRFFAVRPEGSVSTLKIQRTERGDSAVYLCASSLMEGADGYTFGSGTRLTVV.